A selection of T cell receptor beta chains follows, all from one sample in a study of T cell responses to AZD1222 COVID-19 vaccine. Here immunoSEQ multiplex PCR was the method, and the copy in TCRdb shows in-frame clones only, minus some. This table holds approximately 110,000 clones, 85% to 90% found once. The starting material was peripheral blood, obtained on day 0 of AZD1222 vaccination. Receptors were obtained from an adult in good health. The CDR3 runs from the conserved cysteine through the conserved F or W. The D gene is left open where the match is weak. Clone sizes are given selectively: once, few, many, or a class where the clone is expanded.

d_call: -; v_call: TRBV28; clone_size: -; j_call: TRBJ1-3; cdr3_aa: CASSPQGDLGNTIYF; cdr3_nt: TGTGCCAGCAGTCCCCAGGGAGATCTTGGAAACACCATATATTTT
d_call: -; v_call: TRBV28; clone_size: -; j_call: TRBJ2-2; cdr3_aa: CASWRNTGELFF; cdr3_nt: TGTGCCAGCTGGCGGAACACCGGGGAGCTGTTTTTT
d_call: -; v_call: TRBV6-5; clone_size: -; j_call: TRBJ2-7; cdr3_aa: CASTNGRTYEQYF; cdr3_nt: TGTGCCAGCACCAATGGGCGAACCTACGAGCAGTACTTC
d_call: -; v_call: TRBV2; clone_size: once; j_call: TRBJ2-2; cdr3_aa: CASSDPGRKNTGELFF; cdr3_nt: TGTGCCAGCAGTGATCCAGGGCGCAAGAACACCGGGGAGCTGTTTTTT
d_call: -; v_call: TRBV11-2; clone_size: -; j_call: TRBJ2-1; cdr3_aa: CASSLENFGEQFF; cdr3_nt: TGTGCCAGCAGCTTAGAGAACTTCGGTGAGCAGTTCTTC
d_call: -; v_call: TRBV12-3/TRBV12-4; clone_size: -; j_call: TRBJ1-1; cdr3_aa: CASVMNTEAFF; cdr3_nt: TGTGCCAGCGTCATGAACACTGAAGCTTTCTTT
d_call: -; v_call: TRBV12-1; clone_size: once; j_call: TRBJ1-5; cdr3_aa: CASTERGGDSQHF; cdr3_nt: TGTGCCAGCACCGAGAGGGGGGGGGACTCCCAGCATTTT
d_call: TRBD1; v_call: TRBV7-9; clone_size: -; j_call: TRBJ2-2; cdr3_aa: CASTQQGDVGELFF; cdr3_nt: TGTGCCAGCACCCAACAGGGGGACGTCGGGGAGCTGTTTTTT
d_call: -; v_call: TRBV18; clone_size: -; j_call: TRBJ2-1; cdr3_aa: CASSPPISYNEQFF; cdr3_nt: TGTGCCAGCTCACCACCTATAAGTTACAATGAGCAGTTCTTC
d_call: -; v_call: TRBV5-1; clone_size: -; j_call: TRBJ1-1; cdr3_aa: CASSLFTSLNTEAFF; cdr3_nt: TGCGCCAGCAGCTTATTTACAAGTCTGAACACTGAAGCTTTCTTT
d_call: TRBD1; v_call: TRBV5-6; clone_size: once; j_call: TRBJ1-4; cdr3_aa: CASSLDRVDEKLFF; cdr3_nt: TGTGCCAGCAGCCTGGACAGGGTGGATGAAAAACTGTTTTTT
d_call: -; v_call: TRBV5-1; clone_size: -; j_call: TRBJ1-3; cdr3_aa: CASSQDSGNTIYF; cdr3_nt: TGCGCCAGCTCGCAGGACTCTGGAAACACCATATATTTT